This TCR beta chain is drawn from a study of blood T cell repertoires in COVID-19. Looking at the study overall: COVID-19 samples, acute and convalescent, were from the United States, Italy and Spain. Nucleic acid was either cDNA or gDNA, and it came from T cells, B-cell-depleted T cells, or PBMCs.

In the original workflow: Using reference gene primer amplification, nucleated cell counts were estimated. Data came from immunoSEQ multiplex PCR; TCRdb stores just in-frame clones and leaves some out. The DNA gave D and trimming, while V, J and clone size come from that table. This table has roughly 160,000 clones, about 85% appearing once. The germline V gene has CDR1 MNHNS and CDR2 SASEGT. V dropped 0 bases and J dropped 0 bases, with 8 bases sitting between them. The CDR3 consists of 15 residues. Seattle enrolled patients during active infection and tracked them longitudinally. The sample taken for sequencing was peripheral blood. This chain connects TRBV6-1 to TRBJ1-1, with D perhaps TRBD1 (5 bases). This sequence originates from a woman in her forties or fifties with COVID-19, enrolled during active disease. The DNA of the CDR3 is TGTGCCAGCAGTGAAGCGGGCAGGGTGAACACTGAAGCTTTCTTT. Translation: CASSEAGRVNTEAFF.